This TCR beta chain was sequenced in a study of blood T cell repertoires in COVID-19. Study background: Acute and convalescent COVID-19 samples came from the United States, Italy and Spain. From T cells, B-cell-depleted T cells, or PBMCs came the material, which was cDNA or gDNA.

TCRdb's copy holds only in-frame clones and misses some; the assay was immunoSEQ multiplex PCR. The sample includes some 490,000 clones, approximately 85% of them seen just once. The CDR3 runs to 16 residues. The J segment lost 3 bases and the V segment lost 4 bases, leaving 10 bases of the junction unmatched. Germline V CDR1 and CDR2: SGHNT, YYREEE (reference sequence). The sample comprised peripheral blood. The J gene is TRBJ1-3, the V gene TRBV5-4; TRBD1 matches 7 bases. The source of this sequence is a human donor in a cohort sampled during active COVID-19. CDR3 DNA: TGTGCCAGCAGCACTGGACAGGTCGACGGTGGAAACACCATATATTTT. Its translation: CASSTGQVDGGNTIYF.